This TCR beta chain was sequenced during a study of blood T cell repertoires in COVID-19. Across the whole study: T cells, B-cell-depleted T cells, or PBMCs supplied cDNA or gDNA.

In the original processing: Counts of nucleated cells, estimated from reference gene primer amplification, were obtained. Profiled with immunoSEQ multiplex PCR; TCRdb holds only in-frame clones, not every one. V and J calls and clone size are given by that table; D and trimming were obtained from the DNA. The table lists roughly 48,000 clones, about 92% of them singletons, with roughly a quarter in the top ten. Looked up from germline, CDR1 is LGHDT and CDR2 is YNNKEL (reference sequence). V was clipped by 4 bases and J by 1 base, with 13 bases between them. This CDR3 is built from 15 residues. The specimen was peripheral blood. This chain connects TRBV3-1 (or the pseudogene TRBV3-2) to TRBJ1-1; D is possibly TRBD1 (6 bases). This TCR was sampled from an elderly woman with acute or convalescent COVID-19. CDR3 loop: CASSLQGGRNTEAFF. CDR3 sequence (DNA): TGTGCCAGCAGCCTACAGGGAGGGCGGAACACTGAAGCTTTCTTT.